Below are 23 T cell receptor beta chains sequenced from a single sample in a study of blood T cell repertoires in COVID-19. Repertoires were generated with immunoSEQ multiplex PCR, while TCRdb's copy carries only in-frame clones and drops some. The table lists roughly 400,000 clones, about 89% of them singletons. The sequenced sample was peripheral blood. The receptor source for this set is a woman aged 55-75 years with COVID-19, enrolled during active disease.

The chain employs TRBV5-4 and TRBJ2-3; TRBD2 aligns across 8 bases. In germline, CDR1 is SGHNT, CDR2 YYREEE (reference sequence). Losses at the gene ends were 4 bases for V and 4 bases for J; bases not matched to a gene: 8. The CDR3 is 15 amino acids. The CDR3 reads CASSGGGPLSDTQYF. DNA for the CDR3: TGTGCCAGCAGCGGCGGGGGGCCCCTCTCAGATACGCAGTATTTT.

The genes are TRBV7-7 and TRBJ2-3, with TRBD1 matching 7 bases. With V trimmed by 1 base and J by 4 bases, 8 bases remained unmatched. The length of the CDR3 is 16 residues. The V gene's germline CDR1 is SSHAT and CDR2 FNYEAQ (reference sequence). CDR3 sequence reads: CASSLGQGRFADTQYF. Written as DNA, the CDR3 is TGTGCCAGCAGCTTAGGACAGGGAAGGTTCGCAGATACGCAGTATTTT.

The chain is built from TRBV11-2 and TRBJ1-1, with TRBD1 identical over 9 bases. Germline CDR1 and CDR2: SGHAT and FQNNGV. V lost 6 bases and J lost 4; bases outside the gene matches: 6. The CDR3 extends over 14 amino acids. Here the CDR3 reads CASSHNRGLTEAFF. The CDR3 region has the DNA TGTGCCAGCAGTCACAACAGGGGGCTCACTGAAGCTTTCTTT.

The rearrangement links TRBV5-5 to TRBJ1-1, with D possibly being TRBD1 (6 bases). V was clipped by 1 base and J by 3 bases, with 13 bases between them. CDR1 SGHKS and CDR2 YYEKEE come from the germline V gene (reference sequence). The CDR3 runs to 15 residues. In nucleotides, the CDR3 is TGTGCCAGCAGCTTGTTCGGGGGGCTGGACACTGAAGCTTTCTTT. Residues: CASSLFGGLDTEAFF.

J is TRBJ2-5 and V is TRBV2; D is possibly TRBD2 (6 bases). CDR3 length: 11 residues. Trimming cost V 4 bases and J 13 bases, with 13 bases left between them. Germline V gene sequence: CDR1 SNHLY, CDR2 FYNNEI. The CDR3 protein is CASSGGVVAYF. CDR3 bases: TGTGCCAGCAGTGGGGGGGTTGTGGCGTACTTC. Full variable domain (rest looked up from reference TRBV2 and TRBJ2-5): EPEVTQTPSHQVTQMGQEVILRCVPISNHLYFYWYRQILGQKVEFLVSFYNNEISEKSEIFDDQFSVERPDGSNFTLKIRSTKLEDSAMYFCASSGGVVAYFGPGTRLLVL.

The J gene is TRBJ2-2, the V gene TRBV11-3; D is undetermined. Per germline, CDR1 SGHNT and CDR2 YENEEA. Trimming cost V 8 bases and J 6 bases, with 19 bases left between them. The CDR3 has 15 residues. The CDR3 DNA reads as TGTGCCAGCTCAAAAACAGATGGCCGAGCCGGGGAGCTGTTTTTT. The encoded protein is CASSKTDGRAGELFF.

The gene calls are TRBV28 and TRBJ1-3; no reliable D call. Germline CDR1 is MDHEN and CDR2 is SYDVKM. Trimming shortened V by 7 bases and J by 4 bases, and 20 bases separated the two germline ends. The CDR3 is made up of 16 amino acids. The CDR3 is CASTPQYYQLGNTIYF. The CDR3, as DNA: TGTGCCAGCACCCCCCAATATTACCAACTCGGAAACACCATATATTTT.

The chain employs TRBV6-2 or TRBV6-3 and TRBJ2-4, with 12 bases lining up with TRBD2. Germline CDR1 MNHEY, CDR2 SVGEGT. This CDR3 has 19 amino acids. V trimming: 0 bases; J trimming: 1 base; junction bases outside the gene matches: 7. The CDR3 region is CASSYSELAGGLAKNIQYF. CDR3 nucleotides: TGTGCCAGCAGTTACTCGGAGCTAGCGGGGGGGCTGGCCAAAAACATTCAGTACTTC.

The rearrangement joins TRBV11-2 to TRBJ2-4, with TRBD2 matching over 8 bases. The germline CDR1 and CDR2 sequences are SGHAT and FQNNGV. After removal of 0 bases from V and 5 bases from J, the junction contained 6 bases not matched to a gene. The CDR3 totals 16 residues. The CDR3 loop is CASSLDHSGGQNIQYF. In nucleotides, the CDR3 is TGTGCCAGCAGCTTAGATCATTCGGGGGGGCAAAACATTCAGTACTTC.

The chain recombines TRBV27 with TRBJ1-2; 10 bases are a match to TRBD1. Germline loops: CDR1 MNHEY, CDR2 SMNVEV (reference sequence). The CDR3 runs to 15 residues. The J segment lost 8 bases and the V segment lost 3 bases, leaving 9 bases of the junction unmatched. This CDR3 reads CASSFRDRGLGGYTF. CDR3 nucleotide sequence: TGTGCCAGCAGTTTCCGAGACAGGGGGCTAGGGGGCTACACCTTC.

The chain couples TRBV10-2 to TRBJ1-5, with 9 bases fitting TRBD1. The CDR3 spans 15 residues. V was pared by 6 bases and J by 8 bases, with 11 bases of the junction left unmatched. The germline V gene encodes CDR1 WSHSY and CDR2 SAAADI. The CDR3 spells CASRPDRGAKEPQHF. The CDR3 DNA reads TGCGCCAGCAGACCCGACAGGGGGGCTAAGGAGCCCCAGCATTTT.

About this clone itself: Other DNA sequences in the same sample also yield this CDR3. The chain joins TRBV28 to TRBJ1-6; D is undetermined. Germline values: CDR1 MDHEN, CDR2 SYDVKM. Trimming removed 5 bases from V and 0 bases from J, with 11 bases in between. The CDR3 contains 16 residues. DNA of the CDR3: TGTGCCAGCAGTCCTCGCGGGAGCTCCTATAATTCACCCCTCCACTTT. Its translation: CASSPRGSSYNSPLHF.

V is TRBV5-1 and J is TRBJ1-1; TRBD1 matches at 8 bases. In germline, CDR1 is SGHRS, CDR2 YFSETQ. J lost 2 bases, V lost 9 bases, and 9 bases had no gene match. This CDR3 contains 14 residues. DNA for the CDR3: TGCGCCACCGGGACAGGCGAGTACAACACTGAAGCTTTCTTT. As protein: CATGTGEYNTEAFF.

The J gene is TRBJ1-5, the V gene TRBV2; 7 bases line up with TRBD1. V lost 6 bases, J lost 6 bases, and 14 bases stayed unmatched. The CDR3 runs 16 residues. CDR1 is SNHLY and CDR2 is FYNNEI in the germline V gene. The CDR3: CASRPGQARGSQPQHF. The CDR3 nucleotides are TGTGCCAGCAGGCCTGGACAGGCCCGGGGAAGTCAGCCCCAGCATTTT.

This clone appeared a few times. This chain links TRBV6-5 with TRBJ1-4, with TRBD1 identical over 9 bases. The CDR3 covers 15 residues. J lost 7 bases, V lost 6 bases, and 9 bases had no gene match. The V gene's germline CDR1 is MNHEY and CDR2 SVGAGI. CDR3 loop: CASSSGTGRFEKLFF. In DNA form, the CDR3 reads TGTGCCAGCAGCTCCGGGACAGGGAGATTTGAAAAACTGTTTTTT.

This clone has a single count. The V gene is TRBV11-3, the J gene TRBJ2-1, with D possibly matching TRBD2 (7 bases). The germline V gene has CDR1 SGHNT and CDR2 YENEEA. Trimming removed 0 bases from V and 0 bases from J, with 9 bases in between. This CDR3 spans 16 amino acids. Written as DNA, the CDR3 is TGTGCCAGCAGCTTAGAGGGGGGGCTCTCCTACAATGAGCAGTTCTTC. Its translation: CASSLEGGLSYNEQFF.

This sequence joins TRBV20-1 and TRBJ1-5, with 7 bases matching TRBD1. Looked up from germline, CDR1 is DFQATT and CDR2 is SNEGSKA (reference sequence). The length of the CDR3 is 15 residues. Trimming at V came to 3 bases and at J to 5 bases, leaving 10 bases not matched to a gene. CDR3 in amino acids: CSASRGGRSDQPQHF. The CDR3 DNA is TGCAGTGCTAGTAGAGGGGGCCGGTCGGATCAGCCCCAGCATTTT.

The chain joins TRBV6-5 to TRBJ1-2; 7 bases line up with TRBD1. V dropped 4 bases and J dropped 4; count of bases not matched to a gene: 9. Germline lookup yields CDR1 MNHEY and CDR2 SVGAGI. The CDR3 covers 15 residues. The CDR3 sequence is CASSSRQGLIYGYTF. In nucleotides, the CDR3 is TGTGCCAGCAGTTCCCGACAGGGCCTTATCTATGGCTACACCTTC.

CDR3 protein: CASSLVGIHQETQYF. CDR3 nucleotides: TGCGCCAGCAGCTTGGTGGGCATCCACCAAGAGACCCAGTACTTC. The chain carries TRBV5-1 and TRBJ2-5; D remains ambiguous. CDR3 size: 15 residues. Germline-derived CDR1 and CDR2 are SGHRS and YFSETQ. The V end lost 0 bases, the J end lost 0 bases, and 9 bases lay between the germline ends.

This rearrangement joins TRBV7-9 to TRBJ1-2; no firm D call. Germline V gene sequence: CDR1 SEHNR, CDR2 FQNEAQ (reference sequence). CDR3 length equals 14 residues. Trimming left V 0 bases short and J 4 bases short, with 9 bases between. The CDR3 protein is CASSLALSRYGYTF. The CDR3 nucleotides are TGTGCCAGCAGCTTAGCGCTAAGTCGCTATGGCTACACCTTC.

This clone was seen once. The rearrangement links TRBV5-6 to TRBJ1-2; 7 bases align to TRBD1. The germline CDR1 and CDR2 sequences are SGHDT and YYEEEE. CDR3 length: 12 amino acids. V trimming: 5 bases; J trimming: 4 bases; junction bases outside the gene matches: 2. CDR3 in DNA: TGTGCCAGCAGGGGGGACAGCTATGGCTACACCTTC. Residues: CASRGDSYGYTF. Based on the CDR3 plus reference TRBV5-6 and TRBJ1-2, the full variable domain is DAGVTQSPTHLIKTRGQQVTLRCSPKSGHDTVSWYQQALGQGPQFIFQYYEEEERQRGNFPDRFSGHQFPNYSSELNVNALLLGDSALYLCASRGDSYGYTFGSGTRLTVV.

This clone was counted once. This chain links TRBV18 with TRBJ1-4, with a tentative D call TRBD1 (6 bases). CDR1 is KGHSH and CDR2 is LQKENI in the germline V gene. V lost 4 bases and J lost 8, with 14 bases in between. The CDR3 has 14 amino acids. CDR3 in DNA: TGTGCCAGCTCACACAGCAAGGGGGAAGAAAAACTGTTTTTT. This encodes CASSHSKGEEKLFF.

The CDR3 bases are TGTGCCAGCAGCCCAAGAAGCGGGGGGAACTACGAGCAGTACTTC. It encodes CASSPRSGGNYEQYF. The J gene is TRBJ2-7, the V gene TRBV9, with 9 bases lining up with TRBD2. After removal of 4 bases from V and 3 bases from J, the junction contained 8 bases not matched to a gene. The CDR3 runs to 15 residues. CDR1 SGDLS and CDR2 YYNGEE come from the germline V gene.